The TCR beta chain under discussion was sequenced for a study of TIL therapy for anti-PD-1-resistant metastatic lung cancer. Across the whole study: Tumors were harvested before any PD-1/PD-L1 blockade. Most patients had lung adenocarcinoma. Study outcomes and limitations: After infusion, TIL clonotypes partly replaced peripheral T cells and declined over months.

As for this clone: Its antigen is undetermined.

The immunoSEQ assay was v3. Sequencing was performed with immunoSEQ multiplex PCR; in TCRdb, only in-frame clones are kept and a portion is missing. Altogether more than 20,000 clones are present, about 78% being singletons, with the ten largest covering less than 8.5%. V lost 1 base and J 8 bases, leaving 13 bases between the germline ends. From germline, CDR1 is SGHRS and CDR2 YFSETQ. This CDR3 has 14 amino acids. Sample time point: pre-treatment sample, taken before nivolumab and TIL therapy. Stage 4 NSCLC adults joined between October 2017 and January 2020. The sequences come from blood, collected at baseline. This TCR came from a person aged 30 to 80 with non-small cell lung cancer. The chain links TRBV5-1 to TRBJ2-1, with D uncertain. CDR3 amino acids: CASSLRLAADEQFF. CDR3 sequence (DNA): TGCGCCAGCAGCTTGCGTCTGGCGGCGGATGAGCAGTTCTTC.